What follows are 13 T cell receptor beta chains derived from one specimen sequenced in a study of T cell responses to AZD1222 COVID-19 vaccine. Produced via immunoSEQ multiplex PCR; TCRdb's table is partial and in-frame only. This sample has approximately 130,000 clones; 80% to 90% occur once, and the top ten carry approximately 9.4%. Sequencing was performed on peripheral blood, taken 28 days after the second AZD1222 dose. Receptors originate from an adult who received the AZD1222 COVID-19 vaccine.

The chain uses TRBV18 and TRBJ2-2; a possible D gene is TRBD1 (6 bases). The CDR3 runs to 16 residues. Germline CDR1 is KGHSH and CDR2 is LQKENI. Trimming removed 0 bases at V and 7 bases at J, with 15 bases between. CDR3 in DNA: TGTGCCAGCTCACCACCATCACACAGGGTAAACGGGGAGCTGTTTTTT. It translates to CASSPPSHRVNGELFF.

The V and J genes are TRBV12-3 or TRBV12-4 and TRBJ1-6, with D perhaps matching TRBD1 (5 bases). The V end lost 4 bases, the J end lost 8 bases, and 9 bases lay between the germline ends. The CDR3 loop spans 13 amino acids. The CDR3 DNA follows: TGTGCCAGCAGTTCAGGGTCCGATTCACCCCTCCACTTT. Protein sequence: CASSSGSDSPLHF.

The chain recombines TRBV5-1 with TRBJ2-7, with a tentative D call TRBD2 (5 bases). Germline CDR1 reads SGHRS; CDR2 reads YFSETQ. Trimming removed 7 bases at V and 2 bases at J, with 16 bases between. CDR3 size: 14 residues. CDR3 loop: CASRRSGFTYEQYF. CDR3 bases: TGCGCCAGCCGCCGGTCGGGGTTTACCTACGAGCAGTACTTC.

V and J are TRBV4-2 and TRBJ1-2; 11 nucleotides align to TRBD1. The CDR3 runs 15 residues. Per the germline V gene, CDR1 is LGHNA and CDR2 is YNFKEQ. Unmatched junction bases numbered 5, after V lost 4 bases and J lost 4 bases. CDR3 coding DNA: TGTGCCAGCAGCCCGGGGACAGGGGGACGCTATGGCTACACCTTC. It codes for CASSPGTGGRYGYTF.

This chain joins TRBV25-1 and TRBJ1-4, with TRBD1 identical over 8 bases. CDR1 and CDR2 from the germline V gene are MGHDK and SYGVNS. The trim removed 7 bases at V and 8 bases at J, leaving 15 bases unmatched. This CDR3 has 16 amino acids. CDR3 sequence: CASTTAEGQGGEKLFF. In DNA, the CDR3 is TGTGCCAGCACCACAGCAGAAGGACAGGGTGGAGAAAAACTGTTTTTT.

The rearrangement joins TRBV9 to TRBJ1-4; no definite D call. The CDR3 has 14 amino acids. The germline gives CDR1 SGDLS, CDR2 YYNGEE. The V end lost 3 bases, the J end lost 0 bases, and 6 bases lay between the germline ends. The CDR3 sequence is CASSGGTTNEKLFF. CDR3 DNA: TGTGCCAGCAGCGGCGGGACAACTAATGAAAAACTGTTTTTT. Supplemented by reference TRBV9 and TRBJ1-4, the full variable domain reads DSGVTQTPKHLITATGQRVTLRCSPRSGDLSVYWYQQSLDQGLQFLIQYYNGEERAKGNILERFSAQQFPDLHSELNLSSLELGDSALYFCASSGGTTNEKLFFGSGTQLSVL.

The rearrangement uses TRBV24-1 and TRBJ1-1, with D unclear. The CDR3 has 12 amino acids. V was shortened by 2 bases and J by 11 bases, with 11 bases between the two germline ends. Germline lookup yields CDR1 KGHDR and CDR2 SFDVKD. For the CDR3, the DNA is TGTGCCACCAGTGATTCTACGGGTATGGCTTTCTTT. It codes for CATSDSTGMAFF.

The chain couples TRBV30 to TRBJ2-5, with a tentative D call TRBD1 (5 bases). Trimming cost V 0 bases and J 2 bases, with 10 bases left between them. Germline loops: CDR1 GTSNPN, CDR2 SVGIG (reference sequence). The CDR3 totals 14 residues. CDR3 protein: CAWSVMGPQETQYF. The CDR3 DNA reads TGTGCCTGGAGTGTAATGGGGCCACAAGAGACCCAGTACTTC.

The chain has TRBV9 and TRBJ1-4, with D uncertain. Trimming removed 3 bases at V and 0 bases at J, with 9 bases between. Germline V gene sequence: CDR1 SGDLS, CDR2 YYNGEE. The CDR3 spans 15 residues. The CDR3 bases are TGTGCCAGCAGCGGTCAACTAGCAACTAATGAAAAACTGTTTTTT. As protein: CASSGQLATNEKLFF.

Written as DNA, the CDR3 is TGTGCCAGCAGTTACTCTCAGGGGGCCTACGAGCAGTACTTC. It codes for CASSYSQGAYEQYF. The V and J genes are TRBV6-5 and TRBJ2-7; TRBD1 aligns across 7 bases. CDR1 MNHEY and CDR2 SVGAGI come from the germline V gene. The CDR3 length is 14 residues. V was clipped by 0 bases and J by 2 bases; unmatched bases: 1.

V and J are TRBV15 and TRBJ1-2; 7 bases line up with TRBD1. Per the germline V gene, CDR1 is LNHNV and CDR2 is YYDKDF (reference sequence). The CDR3 totals 14 residues. V shed 5 bases and J 5 bases; nucleotides not matched to a gene: 8. CDR3 sequence (DNA): TGTGCCACCAGCGCCCGACAGGGTAATTATGGCTACACCTTC. Encoded protein: CATSARQGNYGYTF.

V is TRBV2 and J is TRBJ1-1; D possibly corresponds to TRBD1 (5 bases). Germline CDR1 reads SNHLY; CDR2 reads FYNNEI. The ends were cut back, 9 bases at V and 1 base at J, with 12 bases in the middle. CDR3 length: 13 amino acids. The CDR3: CASSPTGNTEAFF. The CDR3 nucleotides are TGTGCCAGTAGCCCAACAGGGAACACTGAAGCTTTCTTT.

The genes are TRBV23-1 and TRBJ2-7; a weak D match, TRBD1 (5 bases). TRBV23-1 is treated as an ORF (open reading frame) with a function not yet certain. V was cut by 3 bases and J by 6 bases, with 21 bases left in between. This CDR3 contains 16 residues. The DNA of the CDR3 is TGCGCCAGCAGTCATCACGGGTGGTACCCCAGGGTCGAGCAGTACTTC. It encodes CASSHHGWYPRVEQYF.